This T cell receptor beta chain stems from a study of blood T cell repertoires in COVID-19. The wider study: Material from acute and convalescent COVID-19 was sourced from the United States, Italy and Spain. The cDNA or gDNA used as material had been derived from T cells, B-cell-depleted T cells, or PBMCs.

Per the authors' pipeline: Amplification with reference gene primers provided the estimates of nucleated cell counts. Here immunoSEQ multiplex PCR was the method, and the copy in TCRdb shows in-frame clones only, minus some. For V, J and clone size, that table is used; D and trimming come from the DNA. The repertoire has about 500,000 clones, approximately 92% of them found once; the top ten carry approximately 0.9%. The CDR3 has 14 amino acids. Germline-derived CDR1 and CDR2 are MNHEY and SVGAGI. Losses at the gene ends were 5 bases for V and 3 bases for J; bases not matched to a gene: 3. The chain recombines TRBV6-5 with TRBJ2-2; TRBD1 aligns across 7 bases. This receptor was obtained from a man younger than 35 with COVID-19, enrolled during active disease. Sequencing was carried out using peripheral blood. The chain's CDR3 is CASSRTGDTGELFF. CDR3 DNA sequence: TGTGCCAGCAGTAGGACAGGCGACACCGGGGAGCTGTTTTTT.